The clone carrying this TCR beta chain came up once. Its antigen is undetermined. This sample was taken from a study of T cell responses to AZD1222 COVID-19 vaccine. Study-wide findings and caveats: Baseline seropositives among AZD1222 recipients totaled only five or six. Receipt of two AZD1222 doses was followed by a rise in Spike-specific TCR breadth and depth. Females made up more of the donors, who were largely white British, and clonal diversity may have come out too low.

The data were produced by immunoSEQ multiplex PCR, yet TCRdb's version contains in-frame clones alone and is incomplete. The table shows about 260,000 clones, with over 85% occurring only once. This CDR3 has 13 amino acids. V was trimmed by 6 bases and J by 6 bases, leaving 15 bases between them. Looked up from germline, CDR1 is KGHSH and CDR2 is LQKENI. The clonotype was recovered from an adult in good health. The sample in question was peripheral blood, obtained on day 0 of AZD1222 vaccination. This chain links TRBV18 with TRBJ2-7; D is undetermined. DNA for the CDR3: TGTGCCAGCTCCCCCACACGGAGCGCCGAGCAGTACTTC. It codes for CASSPTRSAEQYF.